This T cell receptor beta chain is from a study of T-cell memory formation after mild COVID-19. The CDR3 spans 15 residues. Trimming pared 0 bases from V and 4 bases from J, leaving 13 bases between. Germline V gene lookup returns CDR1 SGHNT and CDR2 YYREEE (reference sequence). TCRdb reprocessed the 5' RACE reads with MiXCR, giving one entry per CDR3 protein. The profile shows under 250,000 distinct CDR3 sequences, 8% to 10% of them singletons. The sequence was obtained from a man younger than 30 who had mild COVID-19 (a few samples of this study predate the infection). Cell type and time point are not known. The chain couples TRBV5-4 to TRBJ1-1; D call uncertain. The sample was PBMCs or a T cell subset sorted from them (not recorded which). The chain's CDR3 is CASSLGGASGTEAFF. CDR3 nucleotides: TGTGCCAGCAGCTTGGGGGGAGCGAGTGGCACTGAAGCTTTCTTT.